Given below is one T cell receptor (beta chain) in context. The record originates from a study of cytomegalovirus exposure and HLA in healthy donors. Here immunoSEQ multiplex PCR was the method, and the copy in TCRdb shows in-frame clones only, minus some. Here the sample spans over 150,000 clones, less than 85% being singletons. Sequencing was performed on PBMCs. The TCR originated in a young man in good health and CMV-seropositive.

The CDR3 spells CASSFSGDRLRSQYF. The CDR3 DNA sequence: TGTGCCAGCAGCTTTAGCGGGGACCGCCTCAGGTCGCAGTATTTT. V and J are TRBV27 and TRBJ2-3; 8 nucleotides agree with TRBD2. The CDR3 spans 15 residues. CDR1 MNHEY and CDR2 SMNVEV come from the germline V gene (reference sequence). Germline trimming cut 6 bases from V and 10 bases from J; bases unmatched to any gene: 15.